These 17 T cell receptor beta chains originate from one sample sequenced in a study of T cell responses to AZD1222 COVID-19 vaccine. Repertoires were generated with immunoSEQ multiplex PCR, while TCRdb's copy carries only in-frame clones and drops some. Among some 40,000 clones listed, roughly 77% were seen once. The specimen comprised peripheral blood, sampled 28 days after the second dose of the MenACWY control vaccine. These receptors were obtained from an adult who received the MenACWY meningococcal vaccine as a control.

The chain joins TRBV11-2 to TRBJ1-1; the match to TRBD1 covers 7 bases. Germline V gives CDR1 SGHAT, CDR2 FQNNGV. The V gene end was trimmed by 8 bases and the J gene end by 2 bases; junction bases not matched to a gene: 11. There are 15 residues in the CDR3. The CDR3 region is CASQNNRGRNTEAFF. CDR3 DNA: TGTGCCAGCCAGAACAACAGGGGACGTAACACTGAAGCTTTCTTT.

This rearrangement joins TRBV27 to TRBJ1-6, with 8 bases aligning to TRBD1. The CDR3 consists of 15 residues. V shed 6 bases and J 9 bases; nucleotides not matched to a gene: 10. CDR1 MNHEY and CDR2 SMNVEV come from the germline V gene (reference sequence). Written as DNA, the CDR3 is TGTGCCAGCAGCCCGGGACAGGTCCTAAGTTCACCCCTCCACTTT. As protein: CASSPGQVLSSPLHF.

The rearrangement links TRBV6-5 to TRBJ2-1; D may be TRBD1 or TRBD2 (5 bases each). The CDR3 length is 15 residues. Germline assignment: CDR1 MNHEY and CDR2 SVGAGI. V was pared by 8 bases and J by 1 base, with 15 bases between. CDR3 loop: CASVPGQWSYNEQFF. The DNA of the CDR3 is TGTGCCAGCGTCCCGGGGCAGTGGTCCTACAATGAGCAGTTCTTC.

The V and J genes are TRBV5-1 and TRBJ2-5, with TRBD2 identical over 9 bases. This CDR3 comprises 17 residues. Per germline, CDR1 SGHRS and CDR2 YFSETQ. V lost 3 bases, J lost 5 bases, and 14 bases stayed unmatched. The CDR3 DNA sequence: TGCGCCAGCAGCTCTAACCGTGGCGGGAGGGGTTGGGAGACCCAGTACTTC. It yields the protein CASSSNRGGRGWETQYF.

The CDR3 sequence: CASSPRDRGREQYF. In DNA, the CDR3 is TGTGCCAGCAGCCCCCGGGACAGGGGGCGAGAGCAGTACTTC. This chain links TRBV4-2 with TRBJ2-7, with 12 bases matching TRBD1. Losses at the gene ends were 4 bases for V and 7 bases for J; bases not matched to a gene: 5. Germline V gene lookup returns CDR1 LGHNA and CDR2 YNFKEQ. This CDR3 comprises 14 residues.

V usage is TRBV6-5 and J usage is TRBJ1-5; no definite D call. V was pared by 0 bases and J by 11 bases, with 11 bases between. This CDR3 spans 13 amino acids. Germline loops: CDR1 MNHEY, CDR2 SVGAGI. The CDR3 DNA follows: TGTGCCAGCAGTTACTCGTCGGTTGGTACCCAGCATTTT. Protein sequence: CASSYSSVGTQHF.

This rearrangement joins TRBV10-1 to TRBJ1-6; D possibly corresponds to TRBD1 (6 bases). Germline V gives CDR1 WNHNN, CDR2 SYGVQD (reference sequence). The V end lost 4 bases, the J end lost 10 bases, and 14 bases lay between the germline ends. There are 14 residues in the CDR3. CDR3 bases: TGCGCCAGCAGTGCTTCAGGGGTAGGGTCACCCCTCCACTTT. Protein sequence: CASSASGVGSPLHF.

This clone has just a few counts. The chain uses TRBV13 and TRBJ2-7; D is possibly TRBD2 (5 bases). The CDR3 loop spans 14 amino acids. Trimming left V 3 bases short and J 7 bases short, with 16 bases between. Germline CDR1 reads PRHDT; CDR2 reads FYEKMQ (reference sequence). CDR3 amino acids: CASSFNLGSGEQYF. DNA for the CDR3: TGTGCCAGCAGCTTTAACCTTGGGAGTGGGGAGCAGTACTTC.

This clone came up a few times. V is TRBV15 and J is TRBJ1-2; no reliable D call. This CDR3 comprises 14 residues. Germline lookup yields CDR1 LNHNV and CDR2 YYDKDF (reference sequence). V was pared by 0 bases and J by 5 bases, with 10 bases between. The CDR3, as DNA: TGTGCCACCAGCAGAGATTATGGAGGTTATGGCTACACCTTC. This translates into CATSRDYGGYGYTF. The complete variable domain, with remaining parts taken from reference TRBV15 and TRBJ1-2, reads DAMVIQNPRYQVTQFGKPVTLSCSQTLNHNVMYWYQQKSSQAPKLLFHYYDKDFNNEADTPDNFQSRRPNTSFCFLDIRSPGLGDTAMYLCATSRDYGGYGYTFGSGTRLTVV.

This rearrangement joins TRBV9 to TRBJ2-3; possibly TRBD2 for D (6 bases). The length of the CDR3 is 15 residues. Looked up from germline, CDR1 is SGDLS and CDR2 is YYNGEE. The V end lost 3 bases, the J end lost 0 bases, and 11 bases lay between the germline ends. CDR3 protein: CASSGSGLSTDTQYF. Here the CDR3 DNA reads TGTGCCAGCAGCGGAAGCGGGCTTAGCACAGATACGCAGTATTTT. Together with reference TRBV9 and TRBJ2-3, the CDR3 gives the full variable domain: DSGVTQTPKHLITATGQRVTLRCSPRSGDLSVYWYQQSLDQGLQFLIQYYNGEERAKGNILERFSAQQFPDLHSELNLSSLELGDSALYFCASSGSGLSTDTQYFGPGTRLTVL.

V usage is TRBV4-1 and J usage is TRBJ1-5; weak D call: TRBD1 (6 bases). Germline V lookup: CDR1 MGHRA, CDR2 YSYEKL. V lost 0 bases and J 2 bases, leaving 11 bases between the germline ends. This CDR3 contains 16 residues. The CDR3 DNA sequence: TGCGCCAGCAGCCAAGACAGGGGACATCGCAATCAGCCCCAGCATTTT. It yields the protein CASSQDRGHRNQPQHF.

V gene TRBV5-6 combines with J gene TRBJ1-3, with 7 bases lining up with TRBD1. Germline-derived CDR1 and CDR2 are SGHDT and YYEEEE. The CDR3 is 17 amino acids. After removal of 5 bases from V and 0 bases from J, the junction contained 11 bases not matched to a gene. The CDR3 protein is CASSLKGTDPSGNTIYF. In DNA, the CDR3 is TGTGCCAGCAGTCTGAAGGGGACAGACCCCTCTGGAAACACCATATATTTT. Combining the CDR3 with reference TRBV5-6 and TRBJ1-3 gives the whole variable domain DAGVTQSPTHLIKTRGQQVTLRCSPKSGHDTVSWYQQALGQGPQFIFQYYEEEERQRGNFPDRFSGHQFPNYSSELNVNALLLGDSALYLCASSLKGTDPSGNTIYFGEGSWLTVV.

The CDR3 here is CAISTLAGGNNEQFF. The CDR3 DNA reads TGTGCCATCAGTACCCTAGCGGGAGGGAACAATGAGCAGTTCTTC. The chain carries TRBV10-3 and TRBJ2-1; TRBD2 matches 12 bases. Per the germline V gene, CDR1 is ENHRY and CDR2 is SYGVKD. V lost 5 bases, J lost 5 bases, and 4 bases stayed unmatched. The CDR3 covers 15 residues.

The J gene is TRBJ2-1, the V gene TRBV12-3 or TRBV12-4; perhaps TRBD1 as D (5 bases). The CDR3 length is 11 residues. Trimming cost V 3 bases and J 10 bases, with 7 bases left between them. The CDR3 nucleotides are TGTGCCAGCAGTTTTCGGACAGAGCAGTTCTTC. Translation gives CASSFRTEQFF.

The rearrangement joins TRBV10-3 to TRBJ2-5; TRBD2 might be the D (6 bases). Germline V gives CDR1 ENHRY, CDR2 SYGVKD. CDR3 length equals 14 residues. Trimming cost V 6 bases and J 4 bases, with 15 bases left between them. The CDR3 here is CAIRTRLEIETQYF. Written as DNA, the CDR3 is TGTGCCATCAGGACTAGACTAGAGATAGAGACCCAGTACTTC.

This clone has just a few counts. The chain couples TRBV11-2 to TRBJ2-3; D gene uncertain. The V and J ends lost 5 bases and 3 bases respectively, with 12 bases between them. The germline V gene has CDR1 SGHAT and CDR2 FQNNGV. CDR3 length: 14 amino acids. CDR3 sequence reads: CASSLNPLTDTQYF. The CDR3 DNA reads as TGTGCCAGCAGCCTCAACCCGTTGACAGATACGCAGTATTTT.

V gene TRBV5-6 combines with J gene TRBJ2-7, with D possibly matching TRBD2 (5 bases). CDR3 length equals 15 residues. Trimming took off 0 bases at V and 1 base at J, with 11 bases between the two ends. Germline assignment: CDR1 SGHDT and CDR2 YYEEEE. Here the CDR3 DNA reads TGTGCCAGCAGCTTGGGGCTAGCAAAGTCCTACGAGCAGTACTTC. Translating gives CASSLGLAKSYEQYF.